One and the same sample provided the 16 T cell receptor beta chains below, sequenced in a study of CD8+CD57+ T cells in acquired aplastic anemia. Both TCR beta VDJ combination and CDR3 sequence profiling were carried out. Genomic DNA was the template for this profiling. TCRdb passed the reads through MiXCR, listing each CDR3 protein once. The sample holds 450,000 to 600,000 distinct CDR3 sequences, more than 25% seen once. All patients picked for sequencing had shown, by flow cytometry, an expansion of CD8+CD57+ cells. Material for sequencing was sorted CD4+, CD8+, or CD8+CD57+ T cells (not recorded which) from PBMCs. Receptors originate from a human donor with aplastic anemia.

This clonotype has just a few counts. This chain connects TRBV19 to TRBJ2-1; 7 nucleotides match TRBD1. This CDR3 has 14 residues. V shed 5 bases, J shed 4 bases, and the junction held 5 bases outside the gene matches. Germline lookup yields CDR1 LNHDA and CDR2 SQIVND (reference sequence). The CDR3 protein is CASSWGQTYNEQFF. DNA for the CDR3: TGTGCCAGTAGTTGGGGACAGACTTACAATGAGCAGTTCTTC.

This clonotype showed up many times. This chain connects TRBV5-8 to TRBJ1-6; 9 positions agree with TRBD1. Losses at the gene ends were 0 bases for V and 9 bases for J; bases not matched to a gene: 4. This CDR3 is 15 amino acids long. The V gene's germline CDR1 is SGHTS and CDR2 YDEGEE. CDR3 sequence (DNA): TGTGCCAGCAGCTTGGTGGGACAGGGAGTTTCACCCCTCCACTTT. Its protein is CASSLVGQGVSPLHF.

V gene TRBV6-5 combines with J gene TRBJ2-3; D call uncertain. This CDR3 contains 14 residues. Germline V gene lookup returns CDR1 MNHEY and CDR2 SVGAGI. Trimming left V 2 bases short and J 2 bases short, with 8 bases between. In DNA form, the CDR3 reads TGTGCCAGCAGTTACGGCAGTAACACAGATACGCAGTATTTT. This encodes CASSYGSNTDTQYF.

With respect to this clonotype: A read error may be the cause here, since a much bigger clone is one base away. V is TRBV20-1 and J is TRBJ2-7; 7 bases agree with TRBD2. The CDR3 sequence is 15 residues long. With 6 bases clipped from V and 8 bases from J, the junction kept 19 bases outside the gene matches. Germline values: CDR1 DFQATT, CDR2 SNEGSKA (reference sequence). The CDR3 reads CSARKPGLRAYKQYF. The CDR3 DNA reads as TGCAGTGCGAGAAAACCGGGACTAAGGGCGTACAAGCAGTACTTC.

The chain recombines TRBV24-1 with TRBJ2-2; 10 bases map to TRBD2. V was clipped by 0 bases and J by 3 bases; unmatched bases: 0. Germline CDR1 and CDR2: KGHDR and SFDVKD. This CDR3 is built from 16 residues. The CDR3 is CATSDLLAGDTGELFF. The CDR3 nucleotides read TGTGCCACCAGTGATTTGCTAGCGGGAGACACCGGGGAGCTGTTTTTT.

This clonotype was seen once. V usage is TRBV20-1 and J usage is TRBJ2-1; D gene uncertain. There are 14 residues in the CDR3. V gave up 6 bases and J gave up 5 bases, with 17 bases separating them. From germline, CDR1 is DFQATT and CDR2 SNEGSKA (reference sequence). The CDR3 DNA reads TGCAGTGCAGAAAGACCGGAAAAAAACAATGAGCAGTTCTTC. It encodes CSAERPEKNNEQFF.

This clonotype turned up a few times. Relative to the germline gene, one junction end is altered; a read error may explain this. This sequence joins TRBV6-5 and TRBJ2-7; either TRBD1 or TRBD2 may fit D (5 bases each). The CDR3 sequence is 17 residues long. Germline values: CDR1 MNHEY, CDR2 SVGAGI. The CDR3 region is CAGSSSFLPTGADEQYF. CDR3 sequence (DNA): TGTGCCGGCAGTTCCTCATTCTTACCGACCGGGGCGGACGAGCAGTACTTC.

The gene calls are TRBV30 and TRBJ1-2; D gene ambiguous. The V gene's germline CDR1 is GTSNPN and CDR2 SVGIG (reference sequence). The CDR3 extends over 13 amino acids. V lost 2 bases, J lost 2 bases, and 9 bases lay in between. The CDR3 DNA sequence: TGTGCCTGGAGTTATGCGGGGAACTATGGCTACACCTTC. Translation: CAWSYAGNYGYTF. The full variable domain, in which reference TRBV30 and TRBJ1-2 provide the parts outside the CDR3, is SQTIHQWPATLVQPVGSPLSLECTVEGTSNPNLYWYRQAAGRGLQLLFYSVGIGQISSEVPQNLSASRPQDRQFILSSKKLLLSDSGFYLCAWSYAGNYGYTFGSGTRLTVV.

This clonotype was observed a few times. The CDR3 sequence is CSASLMINYGYTF. CDR3 in DNA: TGCAGTGCTAGCCTGATGATAAACTATGGCTACACCTTC. The genes are TRBV20-1 and TRBJ1-2; the D is unclear. The CDR3 is 13 residues long. The V and J ends lost 3 bases and 2 bases respectively, with 10 bases between them. CDR1 is DFQATT, CDR2 SNEGSKA, per germline (reference sequence).

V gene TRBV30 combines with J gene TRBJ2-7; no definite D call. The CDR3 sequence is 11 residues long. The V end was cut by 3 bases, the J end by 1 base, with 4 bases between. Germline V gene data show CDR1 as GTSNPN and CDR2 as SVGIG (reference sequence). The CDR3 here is CAWSQSYEQYF. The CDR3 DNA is TGTGCCTGGAGCCAATCCTACGAGCAGTACTTC.

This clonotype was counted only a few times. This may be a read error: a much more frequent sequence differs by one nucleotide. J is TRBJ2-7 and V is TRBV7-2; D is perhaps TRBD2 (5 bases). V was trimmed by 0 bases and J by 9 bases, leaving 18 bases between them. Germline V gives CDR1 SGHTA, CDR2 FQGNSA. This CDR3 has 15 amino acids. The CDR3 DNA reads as TGTGCCAGCAGCTTAGCAAAGGGAGCGTGGCGAGGGCAGTACTTC. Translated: CASSLAKGAWRGQYF.

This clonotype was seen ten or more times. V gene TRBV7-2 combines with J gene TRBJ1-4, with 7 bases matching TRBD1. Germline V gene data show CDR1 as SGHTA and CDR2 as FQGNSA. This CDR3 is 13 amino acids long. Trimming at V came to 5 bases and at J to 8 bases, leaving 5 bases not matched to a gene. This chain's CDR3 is CASSRTGDEKLFF. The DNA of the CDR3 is TGTGCCAGCAGCCGAACAGGGGACGAAAAACTGTTTTTT.

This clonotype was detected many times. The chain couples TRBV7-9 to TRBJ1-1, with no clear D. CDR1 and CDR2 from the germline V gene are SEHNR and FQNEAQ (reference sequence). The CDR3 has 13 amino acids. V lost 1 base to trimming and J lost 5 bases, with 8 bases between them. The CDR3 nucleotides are TGTGCCAGCAGCTTAGGCGGCGGGACTGAAGCTTTCTTT. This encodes CASSLGGGTEAFF.

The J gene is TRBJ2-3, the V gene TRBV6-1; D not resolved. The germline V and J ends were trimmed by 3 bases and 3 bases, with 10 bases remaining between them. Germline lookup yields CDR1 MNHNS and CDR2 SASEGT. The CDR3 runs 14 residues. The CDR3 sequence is CASSDTFSTDTQYF. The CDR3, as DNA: TGTGCCAGCAGTGACACTTTTAGTACAGATACGCAGTATTTT.

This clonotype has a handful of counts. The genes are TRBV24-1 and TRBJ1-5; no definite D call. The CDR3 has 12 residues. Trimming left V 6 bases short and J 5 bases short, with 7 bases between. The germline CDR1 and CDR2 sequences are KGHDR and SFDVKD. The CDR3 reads CATSSRDQPQHF. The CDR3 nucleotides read TGTGCCACCAGTTCGCGAGATCAGCCCCAGCATTTT.

DNA of the CDR3: TGTGCCAGCAGTTACCCGGCGACGAGCTCCTACAATGAGCAGTTCTTC. It encodes CASSYPATSSYNEQFF. This chain connects TRBV6-2 or TRBV6-3 to TRBJ2-1; D unclear. Germline loops: CDR1 MNHEY, CDR2 SVGEGT. V shed 2 bases and J shed 0 bases, with 11 bases lying between them. The length of the CDR3 is 16 residues.